This T cell receptor beta chain was recorded in a study of T-cell reconstitution after alpha-beta-depleted transplantation in children. Library preparation (for TCRbeta) was performed with unique molecular identifiers. MiXCR was run by TCRdb on the PCR reads, yielding one entry per CDR3 protein. The repertoire includes roughly 50,000 distinct CDR3 sequences, less than 55% of them detected once, and around 98% sits in the top ten. This CDR3 has 11 amino acids. V was clipped by 8 bases and J by 5 bases; unmatched bases: 2. The source is a male patient aged 10 to 17 who had a stem cell transplant for acute lymphoblastic leukemia, so the T cells may come from the graft donor. This rearrangement joins TRBV12-3 or TRBV12-4 to TRBJ1-2; TRBD1 agrees at 7 bases. The sample was PBMCs, mostly from graft donor cells, taken 360 days after TCRalphabeta/CD19-depleted stem cell transplant. The CDR3 DNA sequence: TGTGCCAGCGAGGGGGCTTATGGCTACACCTTC. Residues: CASEGAYGYTF.